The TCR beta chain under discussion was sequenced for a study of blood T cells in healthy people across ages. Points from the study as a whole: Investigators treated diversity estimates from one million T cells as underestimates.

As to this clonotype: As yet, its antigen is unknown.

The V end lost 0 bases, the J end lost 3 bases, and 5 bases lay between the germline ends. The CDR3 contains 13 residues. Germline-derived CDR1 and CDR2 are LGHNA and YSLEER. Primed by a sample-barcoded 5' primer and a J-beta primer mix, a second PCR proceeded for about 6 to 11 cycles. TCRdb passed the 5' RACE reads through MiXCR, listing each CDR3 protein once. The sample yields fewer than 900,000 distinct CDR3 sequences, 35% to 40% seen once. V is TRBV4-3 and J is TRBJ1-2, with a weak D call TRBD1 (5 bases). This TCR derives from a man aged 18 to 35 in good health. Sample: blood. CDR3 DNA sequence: TGCGCCAGCAGCCAAGAGGGGCACTATGGCTACACCTTC. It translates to CASSQEGHYGYTF.